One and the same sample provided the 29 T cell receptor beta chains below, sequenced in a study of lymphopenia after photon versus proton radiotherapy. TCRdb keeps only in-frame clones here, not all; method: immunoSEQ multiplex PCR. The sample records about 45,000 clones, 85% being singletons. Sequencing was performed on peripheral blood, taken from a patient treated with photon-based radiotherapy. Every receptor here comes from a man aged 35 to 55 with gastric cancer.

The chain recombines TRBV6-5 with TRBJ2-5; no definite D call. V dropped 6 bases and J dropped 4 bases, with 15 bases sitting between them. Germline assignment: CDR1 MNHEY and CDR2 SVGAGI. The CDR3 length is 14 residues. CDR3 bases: TGTGCCAGCAGAAACCGGGCCTCCGGAGAGACCCAGTACTTC. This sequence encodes CASRNRASGETQYF.

The CDR3 protein is CASSLMRGGADTQYF. The CDR3 nucleotides read TGTGCCAGCAGCTTAATGCGAGGGGGGGCTGATACGCAGTATTTT. The V gene is TRBV7-9, the J gene TRBJ2-3; D is perhaps TRBD2 (7 bases). The CDR3 contains 15 residues. Germline CDR1 is SEHNR and CDR2 is FQNEAQ (reference sequence). V was clipped by 2 bases and J by 6 bases, with 15 bases between them.

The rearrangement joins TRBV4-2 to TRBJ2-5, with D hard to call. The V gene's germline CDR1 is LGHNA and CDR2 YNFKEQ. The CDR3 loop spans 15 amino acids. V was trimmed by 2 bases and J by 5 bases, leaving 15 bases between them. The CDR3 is CASSQRFGGGETQYF. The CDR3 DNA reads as TGTGCCAGCAGCCAAAGATTTGGCGGTGGGGAGACCCAGTACTTC.

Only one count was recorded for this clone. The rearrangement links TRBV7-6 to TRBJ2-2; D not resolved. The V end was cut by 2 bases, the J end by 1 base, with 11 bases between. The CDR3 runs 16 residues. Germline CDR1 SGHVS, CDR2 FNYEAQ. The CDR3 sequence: CASSLMPTENTGELFF. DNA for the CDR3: TGTGCCAGCAGCTTAATGCCGACGGAGAACACCGGGGAGCTGTTTTTT. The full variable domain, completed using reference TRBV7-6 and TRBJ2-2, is GAGVSQSPRYKVTKRGQDVALRCDPISGHVSLYWYRQALGQGPEFLTYFNYEAQQDKSGLPNDRFSAERPEGSISTLTIQRTEQRDSAMYRCASSLMPTENTGELFFGEGSRLTVL.

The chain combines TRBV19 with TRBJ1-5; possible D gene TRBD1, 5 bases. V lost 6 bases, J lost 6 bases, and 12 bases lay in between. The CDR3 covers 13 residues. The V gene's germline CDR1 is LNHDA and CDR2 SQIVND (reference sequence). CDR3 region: CASSSVGGQPQHF. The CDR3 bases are TGTGCCAGTAGCTCGGTGGGGGGTCAGCCCCAGCATTTT. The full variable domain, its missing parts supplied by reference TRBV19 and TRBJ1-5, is DGGITQSPKYLFRKEGQNVTLSCEQNLNHDAMYWYRQDPGQGLRLIYYSQIVNDFQKGDIAEGYSVSREKKESFPLTVTSAQKNPTAFYLCASSSVGGQPQHFGDGTRLSIL.

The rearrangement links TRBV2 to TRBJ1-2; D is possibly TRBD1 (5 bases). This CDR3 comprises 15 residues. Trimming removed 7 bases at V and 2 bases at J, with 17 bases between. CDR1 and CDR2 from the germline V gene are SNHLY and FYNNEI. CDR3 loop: CASTGNLQVNYGYTF. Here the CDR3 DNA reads TGTGCCAGCACGGGGAACCTACAGGTCAACTATGGCTACACCTTC.

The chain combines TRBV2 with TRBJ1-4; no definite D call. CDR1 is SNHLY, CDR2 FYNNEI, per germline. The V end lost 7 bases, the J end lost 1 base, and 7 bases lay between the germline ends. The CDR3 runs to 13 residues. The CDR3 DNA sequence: TGTGCCAGCACGGCAGAAACTAATGAAAAACTGTTTTTT. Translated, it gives CASTAETNEKLFF. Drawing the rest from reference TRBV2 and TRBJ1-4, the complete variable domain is EPEVTQTPSHQVTQMGQEVILRCVPISNHLYFYWYRQILGQKVEFLVSFYNNEISEKSEIFDDQFSVERPDGSNFTLKIRSTKLEDSAMYFCASTAETNEKLFFGSGTQLSVL.

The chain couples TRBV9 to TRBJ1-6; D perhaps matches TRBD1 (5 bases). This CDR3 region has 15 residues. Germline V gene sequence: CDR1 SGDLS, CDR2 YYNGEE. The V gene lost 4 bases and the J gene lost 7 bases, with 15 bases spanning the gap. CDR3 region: CASSSVGAGNSPLHF. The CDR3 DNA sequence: TGTGCCAGCAGCTCTGTCGGGGCAGGAAATTCACCCCTCCACTTT. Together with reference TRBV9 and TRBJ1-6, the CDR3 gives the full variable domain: DSGVTQTPKHLITATGQRVTLRCSPRSGDLSVYWYQQSLDQGLQFLIQYYNGEERAKGNILERFSAQQFPDLHSELNLSSLELGDSALYFCASSSVGAGNSPLHFGNGTRLTVT.

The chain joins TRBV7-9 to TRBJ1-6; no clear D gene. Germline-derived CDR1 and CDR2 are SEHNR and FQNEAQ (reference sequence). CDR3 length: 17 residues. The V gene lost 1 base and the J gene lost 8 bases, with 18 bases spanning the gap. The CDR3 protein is CASSLGGGSLSDSPLHF. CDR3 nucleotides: TGTGCCAGCAGCTTAGGGGGAGGGAGTCTAAGCGATTCACCCCTCCACTTT. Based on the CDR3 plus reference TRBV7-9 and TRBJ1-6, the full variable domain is DTGVSQNPRHKITKRGQNVTFRCDPISEHNRLYWYRQTLGQGPEFLTYFQNEAQLEKSRLLSDRFSAERPKGSFSTLEIQRTEQGDSAMYLCASSLGGGSLSDSPLHFGNGTRLTVT.

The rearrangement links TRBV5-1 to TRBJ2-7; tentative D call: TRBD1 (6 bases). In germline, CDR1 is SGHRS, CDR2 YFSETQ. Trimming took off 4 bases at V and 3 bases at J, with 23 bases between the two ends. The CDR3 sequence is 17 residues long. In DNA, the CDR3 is TGCGCCAGCAGCACGCTTCCTTGGGGGCGGCCCAACTACGAGCAGTACTTC. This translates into CASSTLPWGRPNYEQYF.

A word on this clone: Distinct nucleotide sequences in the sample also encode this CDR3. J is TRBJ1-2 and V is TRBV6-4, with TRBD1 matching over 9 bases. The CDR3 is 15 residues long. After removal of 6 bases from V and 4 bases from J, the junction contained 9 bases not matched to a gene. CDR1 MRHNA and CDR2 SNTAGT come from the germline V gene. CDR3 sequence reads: CASRGQGLGIYGYTF. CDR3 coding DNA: TGTGCCAGCAGGGGACAGGGTCTGGGTATCTATGGCTACACCTTC.

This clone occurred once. The CDR3 sequence is CASSPISVLPNIQYF. The CDR3 bases are TGTGCCAGCAGCCCCATCTCCGTTCTTCCAAACATTCAGTACTTC. The chain combines TRBV11-2 with TRBJ2-4; D gene ambiguous. CDR1 is SGHAT, CDR2 FQNNGV, per germline. This CDR3 has 15 amino acids. Trimming cost V 5 bases and J 6 bases, with 17 bases left between them.

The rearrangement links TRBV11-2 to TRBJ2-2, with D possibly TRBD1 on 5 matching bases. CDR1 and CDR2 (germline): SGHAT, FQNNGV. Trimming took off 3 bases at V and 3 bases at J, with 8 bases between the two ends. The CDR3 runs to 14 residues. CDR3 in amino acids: CASSFPGYTGELFF. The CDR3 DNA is TGTGCCAGCAGCTTTCCAGGGTACACCGGGGAGCTGTTTTTT.

The CDR3 DNA sequence: TGTGCCAGCAGCCCAACAGGGGGCTCTTCCTACAATGAGCAGTTCTTC. Amino acid sequence: CASSPTGGSSYNEQFF. This rearrangement joins TRBV5-5 to TRBJ2-1; 9 bases line up with TRBD1. In germline, CDR1 is SGHKS, CDR2 YYEKEE (reference sequence). The CDR3 consists of 16 residues. The trim removed 4 bases at V and 1 base at J, leaving 6 bases unmatched.

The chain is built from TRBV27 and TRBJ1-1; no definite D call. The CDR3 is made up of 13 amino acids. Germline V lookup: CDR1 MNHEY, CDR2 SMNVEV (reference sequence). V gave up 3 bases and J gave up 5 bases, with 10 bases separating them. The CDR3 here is CASSFGIRTEAFF. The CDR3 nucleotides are TGTGCCAGCAGTTTTGGAATCCGAACTGAAGCTTTCTTT.

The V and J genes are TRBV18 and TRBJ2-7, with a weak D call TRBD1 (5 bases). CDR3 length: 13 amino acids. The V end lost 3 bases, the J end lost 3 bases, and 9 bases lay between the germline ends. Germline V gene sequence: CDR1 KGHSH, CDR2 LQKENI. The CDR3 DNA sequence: TGTGCCAGCTCACCGGGGCAGGACTACGAGCAGTACTTC. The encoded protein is CASSPGQDYEQYF.

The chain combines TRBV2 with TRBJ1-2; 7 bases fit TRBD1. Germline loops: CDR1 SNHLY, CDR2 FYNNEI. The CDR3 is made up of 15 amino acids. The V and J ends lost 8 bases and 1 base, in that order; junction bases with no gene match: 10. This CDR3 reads CASGREGALNYGYTF. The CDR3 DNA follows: TGTGCCAGCGGTCGGGAGGGGGCGCTTAACTATGGCTACACCTTC.

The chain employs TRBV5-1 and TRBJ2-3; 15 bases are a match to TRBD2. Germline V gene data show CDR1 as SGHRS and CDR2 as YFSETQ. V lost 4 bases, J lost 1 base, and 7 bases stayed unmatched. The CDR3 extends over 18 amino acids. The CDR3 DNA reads TGCGCCAGCAGCCCCGGACTAGCGGGGGGGTGGGGCACAGATACGCAGTATTTT. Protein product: CASSPGLAGGWGTDTQYF.

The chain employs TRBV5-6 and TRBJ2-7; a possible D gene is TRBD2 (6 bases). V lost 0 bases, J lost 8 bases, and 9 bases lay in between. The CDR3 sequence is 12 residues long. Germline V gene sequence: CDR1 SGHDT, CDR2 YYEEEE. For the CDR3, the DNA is TGTGCCAGCAGCTTGGCTCGGGAGAAGCAGTACTTC. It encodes CASSLAREKQYF.

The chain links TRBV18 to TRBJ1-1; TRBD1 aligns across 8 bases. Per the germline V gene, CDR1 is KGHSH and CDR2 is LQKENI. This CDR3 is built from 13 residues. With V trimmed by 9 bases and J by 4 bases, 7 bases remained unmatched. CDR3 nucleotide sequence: TGTGCCAGTTGGAGAGACAGGGGCACTGAAGCTTTCTTT. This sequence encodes CASWRDRGTEAFF.

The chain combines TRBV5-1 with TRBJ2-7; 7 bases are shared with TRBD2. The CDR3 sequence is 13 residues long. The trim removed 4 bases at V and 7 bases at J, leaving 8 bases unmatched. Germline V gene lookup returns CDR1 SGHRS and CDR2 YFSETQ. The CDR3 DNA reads TGCGCCAGCAGCCCCAGGACTAGATCTGAGCAGTACTTC. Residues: CASSPRTRSEQYF.

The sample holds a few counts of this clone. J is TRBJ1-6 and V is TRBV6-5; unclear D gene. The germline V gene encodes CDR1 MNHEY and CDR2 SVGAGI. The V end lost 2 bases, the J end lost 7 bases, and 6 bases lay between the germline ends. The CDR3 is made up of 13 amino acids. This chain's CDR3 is CASSYDGNSPLHF. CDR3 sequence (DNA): TGTGCCAGCAGTTACGACGGGAATTCACCCCTCCACTTT.

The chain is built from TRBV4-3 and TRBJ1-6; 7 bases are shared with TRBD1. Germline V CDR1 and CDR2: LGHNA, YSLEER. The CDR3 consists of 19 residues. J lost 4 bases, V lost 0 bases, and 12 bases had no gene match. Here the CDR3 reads CASSQEGGQLRIYNSPLHF. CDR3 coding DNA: TGCGCCAGCAGCCAAGAAGGGGGCCAGTTGAGAATTTATAATTCACCCCTCCACTTT.

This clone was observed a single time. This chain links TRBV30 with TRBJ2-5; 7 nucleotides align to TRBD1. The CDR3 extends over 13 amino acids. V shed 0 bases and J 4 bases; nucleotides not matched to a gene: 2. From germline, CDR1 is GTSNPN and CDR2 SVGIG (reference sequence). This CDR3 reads CAWSVQGLETQYF. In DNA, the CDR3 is TGTGCCTGGAGTGTACAGGGGCTAGAGACCCAGTACTTC.

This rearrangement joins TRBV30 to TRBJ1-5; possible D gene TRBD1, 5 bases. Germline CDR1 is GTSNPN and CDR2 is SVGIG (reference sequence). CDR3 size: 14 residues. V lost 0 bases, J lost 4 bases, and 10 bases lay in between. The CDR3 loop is CAWSVLGGNQPQHF. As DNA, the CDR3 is TGTGCCTGGAGTGTACTCGGGGGGAATCAGCCCCAGCATTTT.

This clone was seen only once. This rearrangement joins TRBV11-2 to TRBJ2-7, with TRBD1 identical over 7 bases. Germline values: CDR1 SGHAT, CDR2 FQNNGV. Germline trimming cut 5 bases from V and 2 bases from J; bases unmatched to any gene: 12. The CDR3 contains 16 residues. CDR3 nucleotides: TGTGCCAGCAGCCTTCAAGGGGGCAGACTCCCCTACGAGCAGTACTTC. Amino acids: CASSLQGGRLPYEQYF.

CDR3 DNA: TGCGCCAGCACCCCCGGGACAGGGTCCTACGAGCAGTACTTC. Its translation: CASTPGTGSYEQYF. The chain combines TRBV5-1 with TRBJ2-7; 9 bases are a match to TRBD1. Trimming took 6 bases from V and 1 from J; bases not matched to a gene: 5. This CDR3 contains 14 residues. In germline, CDR1 is SGHRS, CDR2 YFSETQ.

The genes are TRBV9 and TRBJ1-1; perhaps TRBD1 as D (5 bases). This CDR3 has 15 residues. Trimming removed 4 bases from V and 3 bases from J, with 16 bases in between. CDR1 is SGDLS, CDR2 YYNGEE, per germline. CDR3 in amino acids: CASSQTGGAHTEAFF. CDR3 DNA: TGTGCCAGCAGCCAAACGGGTGGGGCTCACACTGAAGCTTTCTTT.

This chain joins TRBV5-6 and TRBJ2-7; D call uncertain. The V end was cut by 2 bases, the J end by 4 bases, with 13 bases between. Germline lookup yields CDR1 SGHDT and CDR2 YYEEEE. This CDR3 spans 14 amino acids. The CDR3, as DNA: TGTGCCAGCAGCTTTTTTGGACCCCCTTACGAGCAGTACTTC. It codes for CASSFFGPPYEQYF.